This passage covers 32 T cell receptor beta chains from one sample sequenced in a study of human T cells and chemical hapten exposure. It was from unfractionated whole blood that total RNA was extracted. Individual cDNA molecules received unique molecular identifiers in the library. One entry per CDR3 protein, called by TCRdb with MiXCR from the reads. The sample contains around 120,000 distinct CDR3 sequences, approximately 9% of which appear only once. Input material: whole blood. These receptors were taken from a human donor in good health. Some clones in this sample may be carry-over from other donors' samples.

This chain links TRBV13 with TRBJ2-7, with 8 bases fitting TRBD1. Germline lookup yields CDR1 PRHDT and CDR2 FYEKMQ (reference sequence). This CDR3 spans 14 amino acids. Losses at the gene ends were 4 bases for V and 4 bases for J; bases not matched to a gene: 6. CDR3 in DNA: TGTGCCAGCAGCTCCGGACAGGGATGGTACGAGCAGTACTTC. This sequence encodes CASSSGQGWYEQYF.

The chain links TRBV6-1 to TRBJ2-7; 10 positions match TRBD1. The CDR3 contains 15 residues. The ends lost 2 bases at V and 4 bases at J; junction bases unmatched: 5. Germline CDR1 is MNHNS and CDR2 is SASEGT. The CDR3 reads CASSETGTGEYEQYF. CDR3 DNA sequence: TGTGCCAGCAGTGAAACCGGGACAGGGGAGTACGAGCAGTACTTC.

This clonotype was detected a few times. The genes are TRBV11-2 and TRBJ2-6; the D gene is possibly TRBD1 (6 bases). This CDR3 spans 17 amino acids. The germline gives CDR1 SGHAT, CDR2 FQNNGV. V was shortened by 10 bases and J by 1 base, with 20 bases between the two germline ends. The CDR3 nucleotides are TGTGCCACCATGACCGGGACATTACCGTCTGGGGCCAACGTCCTGACTTTC. Protein: CATMTGTLPSGANVLTF.

This clonotype was counted only a few times. This chain joins TRBV29-1 and TRBJ2-3, with a possible D match to TRBD1 (6 bases). Looked up from germline, CDR1 is SQVTM and CDR2 is ANQGSEA. With 6 bases removed from V and 1 base from J, the gap between germline ends came to 11 bases. The CDR3 has 13 amino acids. CDR3 sequence reads: CSVQGMGTDTQYF. For the CDR3, the DNA is TGCAGCGTCCAGGGGATGGGCACAGATACGCAGTATTTT.

This clonotype was detected many times. The chain links TRBV5-4 to TRBJ2-7; D gene ambiguous. Germline assignment: CDR1 SGHNT and CDR2 YYREEE (reference sequence). The CDR3 runs 15 residues. The germline V and J ends were trimmed by 0 bases and 4 bases, with 14 bases remaining between them. The CDR3 DNA reads TGTGCCAGCAGCTTGGGTTCGGGTGACGGGTACGAGCAGTACTTC. Protein: CASSLGSGDGYEQYF.

This clonotype was seen many times. The V call is TRBV14, the J call TRBJ1-2, with TRBD1 as a possible D gene (6 bases). CDR3 length equals 16 residues. V was shortened by 4 bases and J by 1 base, with 16 bases between the two germline ends. Germline loops: CDR1 SGHDN, CDR2 FVKESK. CDR3 in amino acids: CASSLTGTQLNYGYTF. CDR3 coding DNA: TGTGCCAGCAGCCTAACTGGGACACAGCTTAACTATGGCTACACCTTC.

This clonotype was detected only a few times. The chain is built from TRBV18 and TRBJ1-3, with 9 bases lining up with TRBD1. Germline V CDR1 and CDR2: KGHSH, LQKENI. V was pared by 3 bases and J by 4 bases, with 4 bases of the junction left unmatched. This CDR3 comprises 15 residues. DNA for the CDR3: TGTGCCAGCTCACCGGGACAGGGAGCCGGAAACACCATATATTTT. The encoded protein is CASSPGQGAGNTIYF.

This clonotype has a handful of counts. The gene calls are TRBV20-1 and TRBJ1-1; D call uncertain. The germline gives CDR1 DFQATT, CDR2 SNEGSKA (reference sequence). Trimming shortened V by 5 bases and J by 0 bases, and 4 bases separated the two germline ends. This CDR3 has 11 residues. This CDR3 is CSAGVNTEAFF. The DNA for the CDR3 is TGCAGTGCTGGGGTGAACACTGAAGCTTTCTTT.

The chain recombines TRBV7-3 with TRBJ2-1; TRBD2 matches 9 bases. The CDR3 has 18 amino acids. With V trimmed by 0 bases and J by 4 bases, 10 bases remained unmatched. Germline V lookup: CDR1 SGHTA, CDR2 FQGTGA. The CDR3 sequence: CASSLTPHFLAGYNEQFF. The CDR3 bases are TGTGCCAGCAGCTTAACTCCCCACTTTCTAGCGGGGTACAATGAGCAGTTCTTC.

This clonotype was found a few times. The chain carries TRBV6-1 and TRBJ2-7, with 10 bases fitting TRBD2. The CDR3 consists of 14 residues. Germline loops: CDR1 MNHNS, CDR2 SASEGT. Losses at the gene ends were 8 bases for V and 9 bases for J; bases not matched to a gene: 13. CDR3 sequence: CASALLAGAHGQYF. The CDR3 bases are TGTGCCAGCGCGCTCCTAGCGGGAGCTCACGGGCAGTACTTC.

This clonotype has more than one count but fewer than ten. V gene TRBV21-1 combines with J gene TRBJ2-7; the table's D call TRBD1 went unverified against the DNA. TRBV21-1 is a recognized pseudogene. The CDR3 is 15 residues long. This CDR3 reads CASSTLRGQGYEQYF. The CDR3 bases are TGTGCCAGCAGCACCCTCAGGGGGCAAGGCTACGAGCAGTACTTC.

The chain has TRBV4-2 and TRBJ1-6; D is unresolved. The germline V gene has CDR1 LGHNA and CDR2 YNFKEQ. The CDR3 is made up of 15 amino acids. V shed 0 bases and J shed 2 bases, with 5 bases lying between them. The CDR3 bases are TGTGCCAGCAGCCAAGAGGGTACCTATAATTCACCCCTCCACTTT. This encodes CASSQEGTYNSPLHF.

This clonotype showed up many times. This rearrangement joins TRBV4-3 to TRBJ1-1; weak D call: TRBD1 (5 bases). Trimming cost V 0 bases and J 1 base, with 12 bases left between them. In germline, CDR1 is LGHNA, CDR2 YSLEER. This CDR3 has 16 amino acids. The chain's CDR3 is CASSQDLRQQNTEAFF. The CDR3 nucleotides are TGCGCCAGCAGCCAAGATTTGAGACAGCAGAACACTGAAGCTTTCTTT.

This clonotype was recorded at least ten times. This rearrangement joins TRBV9 to TRBJ2-6; 7 positions match TRBD1. The CDR3 has 18 amino acids. The V gene end was trimmed by 3 bases and the J gene end by 0 bases; junction bases not matched to a gene: 9. The germline CDR1 and CDR2 sequences are SGDLS and YYNGEE. The CDR3 region is CASSAPVTGTSGANVLTF. The CDR3 nucleotides are TGTGCCAGCAGCGCCCCGGTGACAGGGACCTCTGGGGCCAACGTCCTGACTTTC.

The rearrangement joins TRBV3-1 to TRBJ2-1, with TRBD1 identical over 8 bases. The CDR3 consists of 17 residues. The V segment lost 0 bases and the J segment 5 bases; nucleotides outside the gene matches: 9. CDR1 and CDR2 (germline): LGHDT, YNNKEL (reference sequence). CDR3 in amino acids: CASSQDVQGQGDNEQFF. CDR3 DNA: TGTGCCAGCAGCCAAGATGTACAAGGACAGGGCGACAATGAGCAGTTCTTC.

The chain couples TRBV28 to TRBJ2-5; D is tentatively TRBD1 or TRBD2 (5 bases each). Germline CDR1 and CDR2: MDHEN and SYDVKM. The CDR3 loop spans 15 amino acids. V was clipped by 7 bases and J by 3 bases, with 18 bases between them. CDR3 in amino acids: CASNQGPTREETQYF. The CDR3 DNA reads as TGTGCCAGCAATCAGGGACCGACCCGAGAAGAGACCCAGTACTTC. Based on the CDR3 plus reference TRBV28 and TRBJ2-5, the full variable domain is DVKVTQSSRYLVKRTGEKVFLECVQDMDHENMFWYRQDPGLGLRLIYFSYDVKMKEKGDIPEGYSVSREKKERFSLILESASTNQTSMYLCASNQGPTREETQYFGPGTRLLVL.

The CDR3 here is CASSIGTSPLYEQYF. In nucleotides, the CDR3 is TGTGCCAGTAGTATCGGGACAAGCCCCCTCTACGAGCAGTACTTC. The chain couples TRBV19 to TRBJ2-7, with D perhaps TRBD1 (6 bases). Germline V gives CDR1 LNHDA, CDR2 SQIVND (reference sequence). The CDR3 length is 15 residues. V shed 3 bases and J shed 3 bases, with 15 bases lying between them.

The chain has TRBV18 and TRBJ2-7; no definite D call. This CDR3 has 14 residues. V lost 2 bases, J lost 9 bases, and 17 bases lay in between. CDR1 is KGHSH, CDR2 LQKENI, per germline. This CDR3 reads CASSPSSSGTGQYF. Here the CDR3 DNA reads TGTGCCAGCTCACCAAGTAGTTCGGGTACGGGGCAGTACTTC.

V and J are TRBV10-3 and TRBJ1-2; D possibly corresponds to TRBD1 (6 bases). Trimming shortened V by 2 bases and J by 6 bases, and 10 bases separated the two germline ends. Germline V gene lookup returns CDR1 ENHRY and CDR2 SYGVKD. The CDR3 contains 13 residues. The CDR3 loop is CAISERQGNGYTF. For the CDR3, the DNA is TGTGCCATCAGTGAGAGGCAGGGGAATGGCTACACCTTC.

This chain connects TRBV21-1 to TRBJ1-1. TRBV21-1 is tagged as a pseudogene. This CDR3 comprises 12 residues. Written as DNA, the CDR3 is TGTGCCAGCAGCAAAACTTTGCCTGAAGCTTTCTTT. The encoded protein is CASSKTLPEAFF.

This clonotype was detected ten times or more. This chain joins TRBV6-1 and TRBJ1-1; D call uncertain. The V gene's germline CDR1 is MNHNS and CDR2 SASEGT. V was clipped by 1 base and J by 1 base, with 10 bases between them. This CDR3 region has 15 residues. The CDR3 sequence: CASSEGVSKNTEAFF. The CDR3 DNA reads as TGTGCCAGCAGTGAAGGGGTCAGTAAGAACACTGAAGCTTTCTTT.

This clonotype was recorded at least ten times. The rearrangement joins TRBV4-3 to TRBJ1-6, with 8 bases lining up with TRBD1. This CDR3 contains 16 residues. V shed 0 bases and J 9 bases; nucleotides not matched to a gene: 7. From germline, CDR1 is LGHNA and CDR2 YSLEER. This chain's CDR3 is CASSQDLGQGVSPLHF. CDR3 in DNA: TGCGCCAGCAGCCAAGATCTTGGACAGGGTGTTTCACCCCTCCACTTT.

This clonotype was seen a handful of times. The rearrangement links TRBV20-1 to TRBJ2-3; 9 nucleotides line up with TRBD2. V was pared by 6 bases and J by 0 bases, with 7 bases of the junction left unmatched. CDR1 and CDR2 from the germline V gene are DFQATT and SNEGSKA (reference sequence). The CDR3 is made up of 15 amino acids. The CDR3 spells CSAFGLARSTDTQYF. The CDR3 DNA follows: TGCAGTGCCTTCGGACTAGCGAGAAGCACAGATACGCAGTATTTT.

The chain combines TRBV5-6 with TRBJ1-5; the D gene is possibly TRBD1 (6 bases). CDR1 is SGHDT, CDR2 YYEEEE, per germline. With 2 bases removed from V and 4 bases from J, the gap between germline ends came to 10 bases. CDR3 size: 14 residues. DNA for the CDR3: TGTGCCAGCAGCTTCACCAGGGGAAATCAGCCCCAGCATTTT. Amino acids: CASSFTRGNQPQHF.

This clonotype has only a few counts. The chain has TRBV18 and TRBJ1-4, with TRBD1 matching 8 bases. This CDR3 is built from 15 residues. Germline values: CDR1 KGHSH, CDR2 LQKENI. V lost 5 bases to trimming and J lost 6 bases; unmatched junction nucleotides: 8. The CDR3 DNA sequence: TGTGCCAGCTCAAGCCGCGGACAGGGTTATGAAAAACTGTTTTTT. Its protein product is CASSSRGQGYEKLFF.

This clonotype came up a few times. V is TRBV5-1 and J is TRBJ2-7; D possibly matches TRBD1 or TRBD2 (5 bases each). Germline loops: CDR1 SGHRS, CDR2 YFSETQ. The CDR3 contains 16 residues. Trimming pared 0 bases from V and 0 bases from J, leaving 13 bases between. This CDR3 is CASSLGRDGYSYEQYF. CDR3 nucleotide sequence: TGCGCCAGCAGCTTGGGCCGGGACGGATACTCCTACGAGCAGTACTTC. Based on the CDR3 plus reference TRBV5-1 and TRBJ2-7, the full variable domain is KAGVTQTPRYLIKTRGQQVTLSCSPISGHRSVSWYQQTPGQGLQFLFEYFSETQRNKGNFPGRFSGRQFSNSRSEMNVSTLELGDSALYLCASSLGRDGYSYEQYFGPGTRLTVT.

To note about this clonotype: Germline and junction disagree at one end, which may indicate a read error. This chain links TRBV12-3 or TRBV12-4 with TRBJ1-1, with D possibly being TRBD1 (6 bases). CDR3 size: 12 residues. The CDR3 DNA follows: TGTGCCAGCGAAGGACAGTTCACTGAAGCTTACTTT. Translation gives CASEGQFTEAYF.

This clonotype has a count of ten or more. The J gene is TRBJ1-5, the V gene TRBV18; 7 bases are a match to TRBD1. V lost 4 bases, J lost 4 bases, and 7 bases stayed unmatched. Per the germline V gene, CDR1 is KGHSH and CDR2 is LQKENI. The CDR3 runs 15 residues. The CDR3 loop reads CASSQWDSDNQPQHF. The CDR3 DNA reads TGTGCCAGCTCACAATGGGACAGTGATAATCAGCCCCAGCATTTT.

The V call is TRBV6-6, the J call TRBJ2-3; tentatively, D is TRBD2 (6 bases). Trimming removed 7 bases from V and 1 base from J, with 12 bases in between. Germline CDR1 MNHNY, CDR2 SVGAGI (reference sequence). The CDR3 totals 14 residues. CDR3 DNA: TGTGCCAGCATTTGGGACTCCGGCACAGATACGCAGTATTTT. As protein: CASIWDSGTDTQYF.

This clonotype was recorded at least ten times. The J gene is TRBJ1-2, the V gene TRBV7-9, with D unresolved. The CDR3 covers 15 residues. V was clipped by 6 bases and J by 2 bases, with 16 bases between them. The germline V gene has CDR1 SEHNR and CDR2 FQNEAQ (reference sequence). CDR3 nucleotides: TGTGCCAGCAGTCTTAGTAGGTGGCAGAACTATGGCTACACCTTC. The encoded protein is CASSLSRWQNYGYTF.

The CDR3 region is CAWSVEFGLGNEQFF. The DNA for the CDR3 is TGTGCCTGGAGTGTAGAATTCGGTCTGGGTAATGAGCAGTTCTTC. V is TRBV30 and J is TRBJ2-1; D unresolved. CDR3 length equals 15 residues. V was pared by 0 bases and J by 7 bases, with 16 bases between. Germline assignment: CDR1 GTSNPN and CDR2 SVGIG (reference sequence).

In this sample, this clonotype turned up many times. The genes are TRBV12-3 or TRBV12-4 and TRBJ2-4; D uncertain. The CDR3 runs 15 residues. Trimming took 1 base from V and 1 from J, leaving 8 bases between them. The CDR3 sequence is CASSLGAAAKNIQYF. DNA of the CDR3: TGTGCCAGCAGTTTAGGGGCTGCGGCCAAAAACATTCAGTACTTC.